This is a list of T cell receptor beta chains from one sample in a study of cytomegalovirus exposure and HLA in healthy donors. Clones were sequenced by immunoSEQ multiplex PCR, and TCRdb holds only the in-frame ones, with some missing. The table lists over 130,000 clones, under 75% of them singletons. Sample: PBMCs. The receptors come from a woman aged 55-70 years in good health and CMV-seropositive. The CDR3 runs from the conserved cysteine through the conserved F or W. The D gene is left open where the match is weak. Rows give clone size only sometimes, using once, few, many, or a class for an expanded clone.

D	size	J	V	CDR3	DNA
.	few	TRBJ2-2	TRBV6-6	CASRAPTANTGELFF	TGTGCCAGCAGGGCCCCCACAGCGAACACCGGGGAGCTGTTTTTT
TRBD2	.	TRBJ2-7	TRBV5-1	CASSFETSLYEQYF	TGCGCCAGCAGCTTCGAGACTAGCTTGTACGAGCAGTACTTC
.	once	TRBJ1-2	TRBV4-3	CASSQVGDYGYTF	TGCGCCAGCAGCCAAGTAGGGGACTATGGCTACACCTTC
.	.	TRBJ2-3	TRBV29-1	CSVDERALDTQYF	TGCAGCGTTGACGAGCGGGCTCTAGATACGCAGTATTTT
TRBD2	.	TRBJ2-3	TRBV5-4	CASSFQAGASTDTQYF	TGTGCCAGCAGCTTTCAAGCGGGAGCTAGCACAGATACGCAGTATTTT
.	few	TRBJ1-6	TRBV5-6	CASSLLTAGSPLHF	TGTGCCAGCAGCTTGCTAACAGCCGGTTCACCCCTCCACTTT
.	.	TRBJ2-7	TRBV7-9	CASSPARRGSEQYF	TGTGCCAGCAGCCCAGCCCGTCGGGGGTCCGAGCAGTACTTC
TRBD1	once	TRBJ2-7	TRBV7-2	CASSLTAGGTYEQYF	TGTGCCAGCAGCTTAACGGCAGGGGGAACCTACGAGCAGTACTTC
TRBD1	.	TRBJ2-6	TRBV7-2	CASSLTGVAGANVLTF	TGTGCCAGCAGCTTGACAGGGGTAGCTGGGGCCAACGTCCTGACTTTC
TRBD2	.	TRBJ2-2	TRBV7-8	CASTHVWGGTGELFF	TGTGCCAGCACCCATGTGTGGGGGGGGACCGGGGAGCTGTTTTTT
.	.	TRBJ1-3	TRBV7-9	CASSFWADSGNTIYF	TGTGCCAGCAGCTTTTGGGCAGACTCTGGAAACACCATATATTTT
.	.	TRBJ1-2	TRBV5-1	CASTPAWGSNYGYTF	TGCGCCAGCACCCCCGCTTGGGGCTCTAACTATGGCTACACCTTC
TRBD1	.	TRBJ1-5	TRBV10-3	CAISESRDSQPQHF	TGTGCCATCAGTGAGTCCCGGGACAGCCAGCCCCAGCATTTT
.	few	TRBJ1-1	TRBV7-2	CASSLVPPGTEAFF	TGTGCCAGCAGCTTAGTTCCCCCCGGCACTGAAGCTTTCTTT
TRBD2	.	TRBJ2-3	TRBV7-9	CASSLTSSDTQYF	TGTGCCAGCAGCTTGACTAGCTCAGATACGCAGTATTTT
TRBD1	few	TRBJ2-5	TRBV5-5	CASSSPGTGAGETQYF	TGTGCCAGCAGTTCCCCCGGGACAGGGGCTGGGGAGACCCAGTACTTC
.	.	TRBJ1-5	TRBV7-8	CASSEQGMSNQPQHF	TGTGCCAGCAGCGAGCAGGGCATGAGCAATCAGCCCCAGCATTTT
TRBD2	few	TRBJ2-3	TRBV10-2	CASRGTRVGRTDTQYF	TGCGCCAGCAGGGGGACTAGGGTCGGCCGCACAGATACGCAGTATTTT
.	.	TRBJ2-3	TRBV5-1	CASSLLSQDTQYF	TGCGCCAGCAGCTTGTTAAGTCAGGATACGCAGTATTTT
TRBD1	.	TRBJ2-2	TRBV5-1	CASSLRTGETGELFF	TGCGCCAGCAGCTTGAGGACAGGGGAAACCGGGGAGCTGTTTTTT
.	.	TRBJ2-6	TRBV19	CASSNTGSGANVLTF	TGTGCCAGTAGCAATACAGGGTCCGGGGCCAACGTCCTGACTTTC
TRBD1	.	TRBJ1-4	TRBV30	CAWSKGTGSTEKLFF	TGTGCCTGGAGCAAAGGGACAGGGAGTACCGAAAAACTGTTTTTT
.	.	TRBJ2-3	TRBV4-3	CASSQDSAGKSTDTQYF	TGCGCCAGCAGCCAAGATTCAGCAGGCAAATCCACAGATACGCAGTATTTT
.	.	TRBJ2-1	TRBV28	CASRGDSSNEQFF	TGTGCCAGCCGAGGGGACTCCTCCAATGAGCAGTTCTTC
.	.	TRBJ2-7	TRBV5-4	CASSPKPGQFYEQYF	TGTGCCAGCAGCCCCAAACCCGGACAATTCTACGAGCAGTACTTC
.	.	TRBJ2-3	TRBV4-1	CASSQDAVADTQYF	TGCGCCAGCAGCCAAGATGCGGTGGCGGATACGCAGTATTTT
.	.	TRBJ2-7	TRBV7-2	CASSHPTGTSPWEQYF	TGTGCCAGCAGCCATCCGACCGGGACATCGCCTTGGGAGCAGTACTTC
.	.	TRBJ1-4	TRBV29-1	CSVGGKTSNEKLFF	TGCAGCGTGGGGGGTAAGACCTCTAATGAAAAACTGTTTTTT
.	.	TRBJ2-2	TRBV7-9	CASSLALGTGELFF	TGTGCCAGCAGCTTAGCTTTGGGGACTGGGGAGCTGTTTTTT
.	few	TRBJ1-1	TRBV11-2	CASSVEAVEAFF	TGTGCCAGCAGTGTCGAGGCAGTTGAAGCTTTCTTT
.	few	TRBJ1-2	TRBV28	CASSLRTANYGYTF	TGTGCCAGCAGTTTACGGACAGCCAACTATGGCTACACCTTC
TRBD1	few	TRBJ2-7	TRBV5-1	CASSLGGGSYEQYF	TGCGCCAGCAGCTTGGGAGGGGGCAGCTACGAGCAGTACTTC
.	.	TRBJ2-5	TRBV7-2	CASSLVIGYQETQYF	TGTGCCAGCAGCTTAGTAATTGGCTACCAAGAGACCCAGTACTTC
.	.	TRBJ2-7	TRBV7-9	CASSLSAEEQYF	TGTGCCAGCAGCTTATCGGCGGAGGAGCAGTACTTC
TRBD1	.	TRBJ1-5	TRBV30	CAWNSGQTLNQPQHF	TGTGCCTGGAACTCGGGACAGACACTAAATCAGCCCCAGCATTTT
TRBD2	.	TRBJ2-7	TRBV5-6	CATPGGLAGAYEQYF	TGTGCCACCCCCGGGGGGCTAGCGGGAGCCTACGAGCAGTACTTC
TRBD1	few	TRBJ2-1	TRBV2	CASSEAGQGGEQFF	TGTGCCAGCAGTGAGGCGGGACAGGGCGGTGAGCAGTTCTTC
.	.	TRBJ1-5	TRBV4-3	CASSQDSGSNQPQHF	TGCGCCAGCAGCCAAGATTCGGGGAGCAATCAGCCCCAGCATTTT
TRBD2	.	TRBJ2-1	TRBV10-3	CAISANTGTNNEQFF	TGTGCCATCAGTGCAAACACCGGGACTAACAATGAGCAGTTCTTC
.	.	TRBJ2-3	TRBV30	CAWGEAGISTDTQYF	TGTGCCTGGGGGGAGGCGGGGATTAGCACAGATACGCAGTATTTT
TRBD1	.	TRBJ2-7	TRBV6-5	CASRPRQGYEQYF	TGTGCCAGCAGACCACGACAGGGCTACGAGCAGTACTTC
.	.	TRBJ2-3	TRBV7-3	CASSPHGGTDTQYF	TGTGCCAGCAGCCCCCACGGGGGTACAGATACGCAGTATTTT
TRBD1	.	TRBJ2-7	TRBV29-1	CSVGDRTVEQYF	TGCAGCGTTGGGGACAGAACCGTCGAGCAGTACTTC
.	.	TRBJ2-7	TRBV27	CASSPDPQVGEQYF	TGTGCCAGCAGTCCCGACCCGCAGGTGGGTGAGCAGTACTTC
.	.	TRBJ2-3	TRBV4-2	CASSQVRGLSGGGTQYF	TGTGCCAGCAGCCAAGTGAGGGGGCTGTCGGGGGGGGGTACGCAGTATTTT
TRBD2	few	TRBJ2-1	TRBV5-1	CASSLRLLAGSYNEQFF	TGCGCCAGCAGCTTGCGGTTGTTAGCGGGATCATACAATGAGCAGTTCTTC
.	.	TRBJ1-2	TRBV4-2	CASSQELHTNYGYTF	TGTGCCAGCAGCCAAGAGCTGCACACGAACTATGGCTACACCTTC
TRBD1	.	TRBJ2-1	TRBV28	CASSFGQGASYNEQFF	TGTGCCAGCAGTTTTGGGCAGGGGGCGTCCTACAATGAGCAGTTCTTC
.	.	TRBJ1-1	TRBV5-5	CASSLGAGNTEAFF	TGTGCCAGCAGCTTGGGTGCAGGGAACACTGAAGCTTTCTTT
.	.	TRBJ2-5	TRBV5-1	CASSLEVGGGQETQYF	TGCGCCAGCAGCTTGGAGGTAGGCGGAGGGCAAGAGACCCAGTACTTC
.	.	TRBJ1-3	TRBV5-1	CASSPGPGLDSGNTIYF	TGCGCCAGCAGCCCTGGGCCAGGGTTGGACTCTGGAAACACCATATATTTT
.	few	TRBJ2-2	TRBV7-2	CASSPGTLTGELFF	TGTGCCAGCAGCCCAGGCACACTCACCGGGGAGCTGTTTTTT
TRBD2	.	TRBJ2-7	TRBV30	CAWGLGGRSYEQYF	TGTGCCTGGGGGCTGGGCGGGAGGTCCTACGAGCAGTACTTC
.	.	TRBJ1-6	TRBV2	CASSEEQAYSPLHF	TGTGCCAGCAGTGAAGAGCAGGCTTATTCACCCCTCCACTTT
.	few	TRBJ1-1	TRBV29-1	CSVEGLEGLDTEAFF	TGCAGCGTTGAGGGCTTAGAAGGTTTGGACACTGAAGCTTTCTTT
TRBD2	.	TRBJ2-7	TRBV30	CAWTLAGGSYEQYF	TGTGCCTGGACTCTAGCGGGAGGTAGCTACGAGCAGTACTTC
.	few	TRBJ1-1	TRBV30	CAWGGHLNTEAFF	TGTGCCTGGGGGGGACACCTGAACACTGAAGCTTTCTTT
TRBD2	.	TRBJ2-7	TRBV10-3	CAISTSLSYEQYF	TGTGCCATCTCGACTAGCTTGTCCTACGAGCAGTACTTC
TRBD1	.	TRBJ1-2	TRBV28	CASSLGQGNYGYTF	TGTGCCAGCAGTTTGGGACAGGGGAACTATGGCTACACCTTC
TRBD1	.	TRBJ1-1	TRBV9	CASSVGTGRETEAFF	TGTGCCAGCAGCGTAGGGACAGGAAGGGAAACTGAAGCTTTCTTT